This T cell receptor beta chain was sequenced for a study of glioma-infiltrating T cells after dendritic cell vaccination. On the study more broadly: Samples are from glioblastoma patients in Phase I and II dendritic cell vaccine trials. Autologous tumor lysate-pulsed dendritic cell vaccination was given between the early 2000s and the early 2010s. Autologous tumor lysate was loaded overnight onto monocyte-derived dendritic cells grown about seven days with IL-4 and GM-CSF.

Time point specified: after dendritic cell vaccination, including at tumor progression/relapse. The sample holds one count of this clone. The CDR3 spans 16 residues. Trimming stripped 3 bases from V and 7 bases from J, with 19 bases between. CDR1 and CDR2 (germline): SGHTA, FQGNSA. Input was 2 ug genomic DNA, or all available if less. Generated by immunoSEQ multiplex PCR, the TCRdb table keeps only in-frame clones and is missing some. The table lists about 91,000 clones, around four fifths of them singletons, with around 2.2% in the top ten. The TCR was taken from a human donor with glioblastoma. The specimen was blood, collected after dendritic cell vaccination. The J gene is TRBJ1-5, the V gene TRBV7-2, with a weak D call TRBD1 (6 bases). For the CDR3, the DNA is TGTGCCAGCAGCTTCAATTCCTGGACAGAAGGGCAGCCCCAGCATTTT. Amino acids: CASSFNSWTEGQPQHF.